Listed below are T cell receptor beta chains from one sample, sequenced in a study of T cell responses to AZD1222 COVID-19 vaccine. The method was immunoSEQ multiplex PCR; TCRdb's version includes in-frame clones alone and lacks a portion of them. The data contain 200,000 or so clones, more than 75% of them singletons. The sequences come from peripheral blood, collected on day 0 of MenACWY control vaccination. All receptors come from an adult in good health. CDR3s include the opening cysteine and the closing phenylalanine or tryptophan. The size of a clone is reported for some rows only, either as once, few or many, or as a class for expanded clones.

TRBV7-9	TRBJ2-1	.	CASKVVLDYNEQFF
TRBV20-1	TRBJ2-1	once	CSAPSAKGRFF
TRBV4-1	TRBJ2-2	.	CASSQSRGAMTGELFF
TRBV9	TRBJ2-1	once	CASSVEAGAYNEQFF
TRBV10-1	TRBJ2-7	once	CASRGNTYEQYF
TRBV28	TRBJ2-7	.	CASSAPSGRGEQYF
TRBV6-2/TRBV6-3	TRBJ1-5	.	CASSYSNGRQPQHF
TRBV5-5	TRBJ1-5	.	CASSPGQGDQPQHF
TRBV11-3	TRBJ2-7	.	CASSPAGTNSYEQYF
TRBV9	TRBJ2-7	.	CASSVGGTGSYEQYF
TRBV4-3	TRBJ1-2	.	CASSQDSGGQDYGYTF
TRBV28	TRBJ1-5	.	CASRLGGGGVGNQPQHF
TRBV7-9	TRBJ1-4	.	CASFRWGEKLFF
TRBV29-1	TRBJ2-3	.	CSVELLGRNTDTQYF
TRBV5-6	TRBJ2-5	.	CASSLLRDALQETQYF
TRBV2	TRBJ2-5	.	CARKDREETQYF
TRBV12-3/TRBV12-4	TRBJ2-5	few	CASSYLETQYF
TRBV28	TRBJ1-5	.	CASNQWGQGRRPQHF
TRBV3-1/TRBV3-2	TRBJ2-7	.	CASSQRSAEQYF
TRBV6-5	TRBJ2-2	.	CASALEPGELFF
TRBV30	TRBJ1-5	.	CAWSSGSSGNQPQHF
TRBV10-2	TRBJ1-1	.	CASSERGTGPSQTEAFF
TRBV4-1	TRBJ1-3	.	CASSHQQGISGNTIYF
TRBV5-6	TRBJ2-7	.	CASSLARGDYEQYF
TRBV9	TRBJ2-7	once	CASSEEDSYEQYF
TRBV7-9	TRBJ2-5	once	CASSQAVDPAVETQYF